This T cell receptor (beta chain) was captured in a study of shared clonotypes between healthy human individuals. The CDR3 contains 12 residues. Trimming took off 7 bases at V and 8 bases at J, with 12 bases between the two ends. Looked up from germline, CDR1 is LNHDA and CDR2 is SQIVND (reference sequence). Profiled with immunoSEQ multiplex PCR; TCRdb holds only in-frame clones, not every one. The data hold approximately 720,000 clones, with approximately 75% observed a single time. The sequenced sample was memory CD4+ T cells sorted from blood. The subset: CD45RA-negative fraction. This clonotype originated in a woman in her 30s in good health. The rearrangement uses TRBV19 and TRBJ2-1; no reliable D call. The CDR3 loop is CASTQRGDEQFF. The CDR3 DNA follows: TGTGCCAGTACCCAACGTGGAGATGAGCAGTTCTTC.